This TCR beta chain was captured by sequencing in a study of control samples from healthy donors and cancer patients. This table comes from immunoSEQ multiplex PCR, and its TCRdb copy is limited to in-frame clones, with some not included. The profile shows fewer than 250,000 clones, around 93% of them singletons. The TCR comes from a man aged 25-45 years in good health. The sequenced sample was blood.

CDR3 loop: CSARTQPRETEAFF. DNA for the CDR3: TGCAGCGCCCGGACACAACCACGGGAAACTGAAGCTTTCTTT. J is TRBJ1-1 and V is TRBV29-1, with a possible D match to TRBD1 (5 bases). This CDR3 has 14 residues. V lost 7 bases and J 5 bases, leaving 20 bases between the germline ends. Looked up from germline, CDR1 is SQVTM and CDR2 is ANQGSEA. Variable domain in full (rest from reference TRBV29-1 and TRBJ1-1): SAVISQKPSRDICQRGTSLTIQCQVDSQVTMMFWYRQQPGQSLTLIATANQGSEATYESGFVIDKFPISRPNLTFSTLTVSNMSPEDSSIYLCSARTQPRETEAFFGQGTRLTVV.